The clone carrying this T cell receptor beta chain has more than one count but fewer than ten. The antigen is unknown. One end of the junction varies from germline; a read error may be responsible. The sample belongs to a study of T cell responses to AZD1222 COVID-19 vaccine. This CDR3 is 15 amino acids long. Germline V CDR1 and CDR2: SGHTA, FQGNSA. Some clones are missing from TCRdb's copy, which holds only in-frame ones; the method was immunoSEQ multiplex PCR. This sample carries roughly 120,000 clones, roughly 84% of them seen once, and the ten largest clones take 7.5%. Broader study findings: White British ancestry dominated among donors, who included more females, and clonal diversity was possibly underestimated. Spike-wide coverage was observed for vaccine-associated CD4 TCRs, with dominant responses at 160-218 and 743-854. Close to half of spike-specific TCRs reportedly recognize unmutated variant regions. The study found Spike-specific TCR breadth and depth rose after two AZD1222 doses.

J is TRBJ2-2 and V is TRBV7-2; 10 bases are a match to TRBD2. Sequencing used peripheral blood, obtained on day 0 of AZD1222 vaccination. The receptor was derived from an adult in good health. The CDR3 reads CASSVAGGGTGELFF. In nucleotides, the CDR3 is TGTGCCAGCAGCGTAGCGGGAGGAGGAACCGGGGAGCTGTTTTTT.